What follows is one T cell receptor (beta chain) and its context. The source of the sample is a study of blood T cell repertoires in COVID-19. Study-level background: From T cells, B-cell-depleted T cells, or PBMCs came the material, which was cDNA or gDNA.

Germline V gene lookup returns CDR1 SGHAT and CDR2 FQNNGV. There are 14 residues in the CDR3. Trimming took 3 bases from V and 6 from J, leaving 14 bases between them. Methods used by the authors: Nucleated cell counts were estimated from reference gene primer amplification. Sequencing used immunoSEQ multiplex PCR; TCRdb keeps in-frame clones, though not all of them. D and trimming were read from the DNA, whereas the V and J calls and clone size are those reported in that table. Among approximately 270,000 clones listed, 87% were seen once. The source material was peripheral blood. This clonotype originated in a man younger than 30 with active or convalescent COVID-19. V usage is TRBV11-2 and J usage is TRBJ1-1; D is unclear. The CDR3 is CASSFPRQSPEAFF. CDR3 DNA sequence: TGTGCCAGCAGCTTTCCTAGGCAGTCCCCTGAAGCTTTCTTT.